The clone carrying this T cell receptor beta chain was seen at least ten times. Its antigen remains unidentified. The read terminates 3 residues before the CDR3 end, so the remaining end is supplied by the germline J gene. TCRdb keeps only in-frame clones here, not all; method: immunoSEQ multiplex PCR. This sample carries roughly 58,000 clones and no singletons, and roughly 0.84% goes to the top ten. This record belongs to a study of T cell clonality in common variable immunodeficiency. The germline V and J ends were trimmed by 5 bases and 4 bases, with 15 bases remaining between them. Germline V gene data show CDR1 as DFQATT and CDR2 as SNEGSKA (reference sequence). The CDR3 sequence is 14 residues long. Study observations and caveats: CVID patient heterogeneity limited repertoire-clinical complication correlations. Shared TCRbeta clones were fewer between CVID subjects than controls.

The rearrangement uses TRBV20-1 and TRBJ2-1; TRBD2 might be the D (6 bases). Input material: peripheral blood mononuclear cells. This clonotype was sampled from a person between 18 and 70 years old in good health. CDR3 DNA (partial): TGCAGTGCTCTTAGCGGCCGGAATTACAATGAG. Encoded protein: CSALSGRNYNE. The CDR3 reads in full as CSALSGRNYNEQFF.